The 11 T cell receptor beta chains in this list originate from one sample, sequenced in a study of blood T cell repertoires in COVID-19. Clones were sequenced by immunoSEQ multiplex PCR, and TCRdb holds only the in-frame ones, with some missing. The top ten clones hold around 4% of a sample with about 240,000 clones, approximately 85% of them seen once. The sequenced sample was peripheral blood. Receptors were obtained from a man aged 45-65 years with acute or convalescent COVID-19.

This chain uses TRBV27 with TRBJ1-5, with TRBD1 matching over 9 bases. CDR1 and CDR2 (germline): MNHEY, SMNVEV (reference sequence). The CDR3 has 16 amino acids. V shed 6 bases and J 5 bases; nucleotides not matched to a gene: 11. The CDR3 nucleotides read TGTGCCAGCAGGTACAGGGGGCGAGGGCAGGATCAGCCCCAGCATTTT. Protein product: CASRYRGRGQDQPQHF.

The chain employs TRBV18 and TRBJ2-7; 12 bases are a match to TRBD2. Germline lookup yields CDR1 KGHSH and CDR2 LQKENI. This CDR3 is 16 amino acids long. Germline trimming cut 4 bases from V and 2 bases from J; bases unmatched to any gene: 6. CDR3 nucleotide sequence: TGTGCCAGCTCACGACTAGCGGGGGAACATGCCTACGAGCAGTACTTC. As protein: CASSRLAGEHAYEQYF.

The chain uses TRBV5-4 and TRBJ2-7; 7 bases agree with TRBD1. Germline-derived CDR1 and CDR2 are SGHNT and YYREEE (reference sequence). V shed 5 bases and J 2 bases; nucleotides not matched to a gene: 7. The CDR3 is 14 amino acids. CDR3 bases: TGTGCCAGCAGTCCTTACGACAGGGCCTACGAGCAGTACTTC. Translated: CASSPYDRAYEQYF.

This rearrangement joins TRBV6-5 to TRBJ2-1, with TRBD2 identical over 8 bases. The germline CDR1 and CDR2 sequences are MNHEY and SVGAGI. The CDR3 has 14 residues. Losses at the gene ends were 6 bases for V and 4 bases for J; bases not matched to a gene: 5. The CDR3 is CASRMAGGYNEQFF. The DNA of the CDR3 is TGTGCCAGCAGAATGGCGGGAGGATACAATGAGCAGTTCTTC.

The chain's CDR3 is CASNPGGQETQYF. The CDR3 nucleotides are TGTGCCAGCAACCCGGGAGGGCAAGAGACCCAGTACTTC. The J gene is TRBJ2-5, the V gene TRBV7-8, with 8 bases identical to TRBD2. V dropped 7 bases and J dropped 2; count of bases not matched to a gene: 3. Germline CDR1 SGHVS, CDR2 FQNEAQ. This CDR3 comprises 13 residues. The complete variable domain, with remaining parts taken from reference TRBV7-8 and TRBJ2-5, reads GAGVSQSPRYKVAKRGQDVALRCDPISGHVSLFWYQQALGQGPEFLTYFQNEAQLDKSGLPSDRFFAERPEGSVSTLKIQRTQQEDSAVYLCASNPGGQETQYFGPGTRLLVL.

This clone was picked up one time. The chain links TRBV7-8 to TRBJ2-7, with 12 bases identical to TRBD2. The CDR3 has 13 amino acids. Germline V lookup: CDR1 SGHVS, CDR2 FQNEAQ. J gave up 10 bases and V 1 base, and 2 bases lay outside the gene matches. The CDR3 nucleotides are TGTGCCAGCAGCTTAGGACTAGCGGGGGATCAGTACTTC. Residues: CASSLGLAGDQYF. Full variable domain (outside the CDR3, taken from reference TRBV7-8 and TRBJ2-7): GAGVSQSPRYKVAKRGQDVALRCDPISGHVSLFWYQQALGQGPEFLTYFQNEAQLDKSGLPSDRFFAERPEGSVSTLKIQRTQQEDSAVYLCASSLGLAGDQYFGPGTRLTVT.

The CDR3: CASSLKANSYNEQFF. The CDR3 coding sequence is TGTGCCAGCAGCTTAAAAGCTAATTCCTACAATGAGCAGTTCTTC. The V and J genes are TRBV5-4 and TRBJ2-1; D gene unclear. CDR1 is SGHNT, CDR2 YYREEE, per germline (reference sequence). V lost 2 bases and J lost 1, with 10 bases in between. The CDR3 extends over 15 amino acids.

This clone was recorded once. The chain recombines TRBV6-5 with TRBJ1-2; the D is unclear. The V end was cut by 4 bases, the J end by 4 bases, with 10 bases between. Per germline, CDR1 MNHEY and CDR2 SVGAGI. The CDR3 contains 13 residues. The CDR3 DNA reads TGTGCCAGCAGTTTACCTCCTATCTATGGCTACACCTTC. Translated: CASSLPPIYGYTF.

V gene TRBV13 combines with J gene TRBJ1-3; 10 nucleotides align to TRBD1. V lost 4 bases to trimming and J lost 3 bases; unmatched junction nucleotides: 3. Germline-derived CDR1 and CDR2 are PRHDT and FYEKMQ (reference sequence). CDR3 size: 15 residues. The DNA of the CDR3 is TGTGCCAGCAGCTCGGACAGGGGGTTTGGAAACACCATATATTTT. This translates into CASSSDRGFGNTIYF.

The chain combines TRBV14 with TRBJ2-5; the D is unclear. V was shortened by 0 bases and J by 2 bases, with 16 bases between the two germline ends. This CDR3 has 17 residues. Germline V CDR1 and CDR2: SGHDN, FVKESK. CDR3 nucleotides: TGTGCCAGCAGCCAAGATCCGTCGAGGATTTTTCAAGAGACCCAGTACTTC. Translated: CASSQDPSRIFQETQYF.

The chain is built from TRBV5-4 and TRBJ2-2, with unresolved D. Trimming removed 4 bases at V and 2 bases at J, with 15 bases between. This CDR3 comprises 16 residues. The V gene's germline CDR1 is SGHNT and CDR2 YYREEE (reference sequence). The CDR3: CASSRDNPGNTGELFF. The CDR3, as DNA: TGTGCCAGCAGCCGTGACAACCCCGGCAACACCGGGGAGCTGTTTTTT.